These 32 T cell receptor beta chains came from one sample sequenced in a study of blood T cell repertoires in COVID-19. Assay: immunoSEQ multiplex PCR; the TCRdb copy retains only in-frame clones and omits some. In the table there are under 200,000 clones, around 77% of which are singletons. Sequencing was done on a sample of peripheral blood. The receptors derive from an older man with active or convalescent COVID-19.

This clone has more than one count but fewer than ten. The V and J genes are TRBV9 and TRBJ2-7, with a tentative D call TRBD2 (5 bases). The germline V gene has CDR1 SGDLS and CDR2 YYNGEE. The CDR3 spans 12 residues. V dropped 0 bases and J dropped 6 bases, with 7 bases sitting between them. CDR3 in amino acids: CASSVDSGEQYF. The CDR3 DNA reads TGTGCCAGCAGCGTAGACAGCGGCGAGCAGTACTTC. Combining the CDR3 with reference TRBV9 and TRBJ2-7 gives the whole variable domain DSGVTQTPKHLITATGQRVTLRCSPRSGDLSVYWYQQSLDQGLQFLIQYYNGEERAKGNILERFSAQQFPDLHSELNLSSLELGDSALYFCASSVDSGEQYFGPGTRLTVT.

This clone was seen once. The J gene is TRBJ1-6, the V gene TRBV7-9, with D tentatively TRBD1 (5 bases). This CDR3 has 14 amino acids. The ends were cut back, 3 bases at V and 8 bases at J, with 11 bases in the middle. Looked up from germline, CDR1 is SEHNR and CDR2 is FQNEAQ (reference sequence). The CDR3 nucleotides read TGTGCCAGCAGCTTTACAGGACCGGATTCACCCCTCCACTTT. It is translated as CASSFTGPDSPLHF.

This clone came up a few times. The chain employs TRBV5-1 and TRBJ1-6, with D perhaps matching TRBD1 (5 bases). The V and J ends lost 0 bases and 8 bases respectively, with 6 bases between them. CDR1 SGHRS and CDR2 YFSETQ come from the germline V gene. The CDR3 consists of 13 residues. CDR3 amino acids: CASSLGGDSPLHF. CDR3 sequence (DNA): TGCGCCAGCAGCTTGGGGGGCGATTCACCCCTCCACTTT.

This chain links TRBV7-8 with TRBJ1-1, with D perhaps TRBD1 (5 bases). V lost 6 bases, J lost 4 bases, and 9 bases lay in between. The CDR3 loop spans 12 amino acids. Germline V gene data show CDR1 as SGHVS and CDR2 as FQNEAQ. In DNA form, the CDR3 reads TGTGCCAGCAGGATCGGGGGCACTGAAGCTTTCTTT. Amino acid sequence: CASRIGGTEAFF.

The V gene is TRBV12-5, the J gene TRBJ2-1, with TRBD2 matching 12 bases. The CDR3 is 15 amino acids. The germline CDR1 and CDR2 sequences are LGHNT and FRNRAP. The V and J ends lost 4 bases and 9 bases, in that order; junction bases with no gene match: 7. The chain's CDR3 is CASGSGLAGPAEQFF. The CDR3 DNA reads TGTGCTAGTGGTTCGGGACTAGCGGGCCCCGCTGAGCAGTTCTTC. The full variable domain, in which reference TRBV12-5 and TRBJ2-1 provide the parts outside the CDR3, is DARVTQTPRHKVTEMGQEVTMRCQPILGHNTVFWYRQTMMQGLELLAYFRNRAPLDDSGMPKDRFSAEMPDATLATLKIQPSEPRDSAVYFCASGSGLAGPAEQFFGPGTRLTVL.

This clone was found once. This sequence joins TRBV7-2 and TRBJ2-3; D might be TRBD2 (6 bases). The V gene's germline CDR1 is SGHTA and CDR2 FQGNSA. V dropped 4 bases and J dropped 4 bases, with 15 bases sitting between them. This CDR3 has 15 residues. This CDR3 is CASSYAGTGADTQYF. The CDR3 DNA reads TGTGCCAGCAGCTATGCCGGGACGGGGGCAGATACGCAGTATTTT.

The chain has TRBV11-2 and TRBJ1-5; D ambiguous. V lost 1 base and J 4 bases, leaving 5 bases between the germline ends. Germline lookup yields CDR1 SGHAT and CDR2 FQNNGV. The length of the CDR3 is 13 residues. In DNA, the CDR3 is TGTGCCAGCAGCTTAGCGAGGAATCAGCCCCAGCATTTT. Protein: CASSLARNQPQHF.

Remarks on this clone: The same CDR3 also results from other DNA sequences found in this sample. The V call is TRBV6-2 or TRBV6-3, the J call TRBJ2-3; 10 nucleotides line up with TRBD2. This CDR3 region has 16 residues. Trimming took 2 bases from V and 2 from J; bases not matched to a gene: 4. Germline V gene sequence: CDR1 MNHEY, CDR2 SVGEGT. The chain's CDR3 is CASSYGLAGDTDTQYF. CDR3 coding DNA: TGTGCCAGCAGTTACGGTCTAGCGGGGGACACAGATACGCAGTATTTT.

The chain joins TRBV2 to TRBJ2-1; 13 positions agree with TRBD2. CDR1 is SNHLY, CDR2 FYNNEI, per germline. The CDR3 totals 16 residues. Trimming removed 6 bases from V and 9 bases from J; junction bases left unmatched: 11. The CDR3 reads CASRGYTSGRAVEQFF. The DNA of the CDR3 is TGTGCCAGCAGGGGGTACACTAGCGGGAGGGCCGTTGAGCAGTTCTTC.

The rearrangement uses TRBV10-3 and TRBJ1-1; no reliable D call. Germline CDR1 reads ENHRY; CDR2 reads SYGVKD. The ends were cut back, 7 bases at V and 0 bases at J, with 9 bases in the middle. The CDR3 runs to 13 residues. CDR3 in DNA: TGTGCCATCACGGCGGGGTTGAACACTGAAGCTTTCTTT. This sequence encodes CAITAGLNTEAFF.

The chain is built from TRBV6-6 and TRBJ1-3; 7 bases match TRBD1. CDR1 MNHNY and CDR2 SVGAGI come from the germline V gene (reference sequence). V lost 5 bases to trimming and J lost 4 bases; unmatched junction nucleotides: 8. The CDR3 sequence is 15 residues long. The DNA of the CDR3 is TGTGCCAGCAGTCCCGACAGGGTAACCGGAAACACCATATATTTT. Encoded protein: CASSPDRVTGNTIYF.

J is TRBJ1-5 and V is TRBV27; a weak D match, TRBD1 (5 bases). Trimming cost V 5 bases and J 10 bases, with 15 bases left between them. CDR1 and CDR2 (germline): MNHEY, SMNVEV (reference sequence). This CDR3 has 13 residues. CDR3 amino acids: CASSPSGGVPQHF. The CDR3 DNA follows: TGTGCCAGCAGTCCCTCGGGAGGGGTTCCCCAGCATTTT.

The V and J genes are TRBV5-1 and TRBJ1-2; perhaps TRBD1 as D (5 bases). CDR1 and CDR2 (germline): SGHRS, YFSETQ. This CDR3 region has 14 residues. Trimming shortened V by 6 bases and J by 2 bases, and 14 bases separated the two germline ends. The CDR3 nucleotides are TGCGCCAGCACCCCGATGGACACAAACTATGGCTACACCTTC. Its protein is CASTPMDTNYGYTF. Based on the CDR3 plus reference TRBV5-1 and TRBJ1-2, the full variable domain is KAGVTQTPRYLIKTRGQQVTLSCSPISGHRSVSWYQQTPGQGLQFLFEYFSETQRNKGNFPGRFSGRQFSNSRSEMNVSTLELGDSALYLCASTPMDTNYGYTFGSGTRLTVV.

The chain uses TRBV6-5 and TRBJ2-5, with 9 bases fitting TRBD2. This CDR3 is built from 15 residues. J lost 5 bases, V lost 7 bases, and 11 bases had no gene match. Germline-derived CDR1 and CDR2 are MNHEY and SVGAGI. The DNA for the CDR3 is TGTGCCAGCAAAGCGGGGGGTAATAGCCTCGAGACCCAGTACTTC. It yields the protein CASKAGGNSLETQYF.

CDR3 region: CACSAGDRGRGEQFF. CDR3 bases: TGTGCCTGCTCTGCCGGGGACAGGGGGCGCGGTGAGCAGTTCTTC. This sequence joins TRBV30 and TRBJ2-1, with 12 nucleotides matching TRBD1. The trim removed 6 bases at V and 9 bases at J, leaving 12 bases unmatched. The V gene's germline CDR1 is GTSNPN and CDR2 SVGIG (reference sequence). The CDR3 runs to 15 residues.

V and J are TRBV5-1 and TRBJ1-2, with D perhaps TRBD1 (5 bases). This CDR3 comprises 15 residues. The V gene's germline CDR1 is SGHRS and CDR2 YFSETQ. V was cut by 0 bases and J by 4 bases, with 13 bases left in between. The CDR3 loop reads CASSLGSGDSYGYTF. The CDR3 DNA reads as TGCGCCAGCAGCTTGGGATCGGGGGATTCCTATGGCTACACCTTC. The full variable domain, with the rest looked up from reference TRBV5-1 and TRBJ1-2, is KAGVTQTPRYLIKTRGQQVTLSCSPISGHRSVSWYQQTPGQGLQFLFEYFSETQRNKGNFPGRFSGRQFSNSRSEMNVSTLELGDSALYLCASSLGSGDSYGYTFGSGTRLTVV.

This chain connects TRBV5-4 to TRBJ1-1, with TRBD1 as a possible D gene (5 bases). This CDR3 has 14 residues. The V end lost 3 bases, the J end lost 1 base, and 10 bases lay between the germline ends. Germline-derived CDR1 and CDR2 are SGHNT and YYREEE (reference sequence). The CDR3 loop is CASSSITGNTEAFF. The DNA of the CDR3 is TGTGCCAGCAGCTCCATAACAGGGAACACTGAAGCTTTCTTT.

The rearrangement uses TRBV4-3 and TRBJ2-3, with 8 bases lining up with TRBD1. The ends lost 2 bases at V and 5 bases at J; junction bases unmatched: 9. The CDR3 contains 16 residues. CDR1 is LGHNA, CDR2 YSLEER, per germline. Here the CDR3 reads CASSQLLGQAKDTQYF. The CDR3 DNA reads as TGCGCCAGCAGCCAATTATTGGGACAGGCCAAAGATACGCAGTATTTT.

This chain links TRBV6-5 with TRBJ1-5, with 9 nucleotides matching TRBD1. Trimming at V came to 11 bases and at J to 4 bases, leaving 12 bases not matched to a gene. The CDR3 is 15 amino acids. Germline V gives CDR1 MNHEY, CDR2 SVGAGI. CDR3 sequence (DNA): TGTGCCGTAGGGGAGGGGACAGGGAGAAATCAGCCCCAGCATTTT. Residues: CAVGEGTGRNQPQHF.

The CDR3 loop is CASSGYPGGEQFF. In DNA form, the CDR3 reads TGCGCCAGCAGTGGCTACCCGGGGGGTGAGCAGTTCTTC. This chain uses TRBV10-1 with TRBJ2-1; TRBD2 matches 7 bases. This CDR3 contains 13 residues. With V trimmed by 4 bases and J by 9 bases, 6 bases remained unmatched. Germline CDR1 and CDR2: WNHNN and SYGVQD (reference sequence).

The CDR3, as DNA: TGTGCCAGCAGTGAATGGGGTACGGGGGACGGCTACACCTTC. This encodes CASSEWGTGDGYTF. The chain recombines TRBV6-1 with TRBJ1-2, with a tentative D call TRBD1 (5 bases). CDR3 length: 14 amino acids. Germline values: CDR1 MNHNS, CDR2 SASEGT. With 2 bases removed from V and 8 bases from J, the gap between germline ends came to 15 bases.

The chain employs TRBV18 and TRBJ2-7; 12 bases match TRBD2. Germline lookup yields CDR1 KGHSH and CDR2 LQKENI. V lost 3 bases, J lost 7 bases, and 7 bases stayed unmatched. This CDR3 spans 15 amino acids. CDR3 nucleotide sequence: TGTGCCAGCTCACCTCCGGGACTAGCGGGCGGGGAGCAGTACTTC. Amino acids: CASSPPGLAGGEQYF.

The sample holds one count of this clone. The CDR3 sequence: CASSEEEGIYEQYF. The CDR3 DNA follows: TGTGCCAGCAGTGAAGAAGAGGGAATCTACGAGCAGTACTTC. V gene TRBV6-1 combines with J gene TRBJ2-7; possible D gene TRBD2, 5 bases. The CDR3 is 14 amino acids. Trimming stripped 1 base from V and 3 bases from J, with 10 bases between. CDR1 and CDR2 (germline): MNHNS, SASEGT.

This chain uses TRBV18 with TRBJ1-1, with D uncertain. Deletions cut 4 bases from V and 5 bases from J, with 14 bases between. Germline values: CDR1 KGHSH, CDR2 LQKENI. This CDR3 has 14 residues. In nucleotides, the CDR3 is TGTGCCAGCTCACTTACGGCCTCGGGGACTGAAGCTTTCTTT. Its protein is CASSLTASGTEAFF.

About this clone itself: One junction end does not reproduce the germline sequence, and a read error may be involved. The chain joins TRBV7-3 to TRBJ2-2, with unresolved D. Germline V gene data show CDR1 as SGHTA and CDR2 as FQGTGA. The CDR3 is made up of 14 amino acids. The CDR3 is CASSVTLSTGELFF. CDR3 DNA sequence: TGTGCCAGCAGCGTAACCCTTAGCACCGGGGAGCTGTTTTTT.

The chain couples TRBV24-1 to TRBJ1-3; 8 positions agree with TRBD1. The J segment lost 5 bases and the V segment lost 4 bases, leaving 6 bases of the junction unmatched. Germline CDR1 reads KGHDR; CDR2 reads SFDVKD. The CDR3 has 15 residues. Here the CDR3 DNA reads TGTGCCACCAGTGACCGGACAGGGCCCAGAAACACCATATATTTT. Translating gives CATSDRTGPRNTIYF.

The V call is TRBV5-1, the J call TRBJ2-7; D call uncertain. From germline, CDR1 is SGHRS and CDR2 YFSETQ. This CDR3 spans 14 amino acids. V gave up 0 bases and J gave up 3 bases, with 10 bases separating them. The CDR3 sequence is CASSLGAESYEQYF. CDR3 DNA: TGCGCCAGCAGCTTGGGGGCCGAAAGCTACGAGCAGTACTTC.

The V gene is TRBV5-4, the J gene TRBJ2-7; D unresolved. CDR1 is SGHNT, CDR2 YYREEE, per germline (reference sequence). This CDR3 region has 12 residues. Trimming stripped 3 bases from V and 4 bases from J, with 8 bases between. The CDR3 protein is CASSYNDYEQYF. The DNA of the CDR3 is TGTGCCAGCAGCTACAACGATTACGAGCAGTACTTC.

This clone was counted a few times. Additional DNA sequences in this sample encode the identical CDR3. V is TRBV2 and J is TRBJ1-5, with TRBD1 matching 7 bases. The CDR3 contains 14 residues. The trim removed 3 bases at V and 4 bases at J, leaving 3 bases unmatched. Per the germline V gene, CDR1 is SNHLY and CDR2 is FYNNEI. DNA for the CDR3: TGTGCCAGCAGTGATCAGGGGGGAAATCAGCCCCAGCATTTT. Its translation is CASSDQGGNQPQHF.

This clone turned up a few times. The J gene is TRBJ2-2, the V gene TRBV19; weak D call: TRBD1 (6 bases). CDR3 length: 14 amino acids. The germline V gene encodes CDR1 LNHDA and CDR2 SQIVND (reference sequence). V was shortened by 8 bases and J by 1 base, with 11 bases between the two germline ends. CDR3 DNA sequence: TGTGCCAGTCAACGGGACAAGAACACCGGGGAGCTGTTTTTT. Protein sequence: CASQRDKNTGELFF.

This clone was recorded a few times. The chain couples TRBV11-3 to TRBJ1-1; D remains ambiguous. CDR1 is SGHNT, CDR2 YENEEA, per germline. The CDR3 consists of 14 residues. V lost 5 bases, J lost 4 bases, and 14 bases lay in between. The CDR3 is CASSPEVHITEAFF. CDR3 sequence (DNA): TGTGCCAGCAGCCCAGAGGTGCATATCACTGAAGCTTTCTTT.

The V and J genes are TRBV25-1 and TRBJ2-1; a possible D gene is TRBD2 (6 bases). The germline V gene has CDR1 MGHDK and CDR2 SYGVNS. Trimming removed 3 bases from V and 0 bases from J, with 12 bases in between. The CDR3 length is 16 residues. The DNA for the CDR3 is TGTGCCAGCAGTGACGTAGCGGCCAGCTCCTACAATGAGCAGTTCTTC. Its translation: CASSDVAASSYNEQFF. Using reference TRBV25-1 and TRBJ2-1 for the parts outside the CDR3, the full variable domain is EADIYQTPRYLVIGTGKKITLECSQTMGHDKMYWYQQDPGMELHLIHYSYGVNSTEKGDLSSESTVSRIRTEHFPLTLESARPSHTSQYLCASSDVAASSYNEQFFGPGTRLTVL.